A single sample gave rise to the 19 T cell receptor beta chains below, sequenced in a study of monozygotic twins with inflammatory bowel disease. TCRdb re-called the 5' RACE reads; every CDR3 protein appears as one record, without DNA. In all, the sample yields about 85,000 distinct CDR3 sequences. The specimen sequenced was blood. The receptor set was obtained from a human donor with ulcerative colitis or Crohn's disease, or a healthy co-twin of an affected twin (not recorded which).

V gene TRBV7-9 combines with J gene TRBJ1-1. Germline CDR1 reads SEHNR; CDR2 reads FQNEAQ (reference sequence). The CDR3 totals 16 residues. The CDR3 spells CASSPSTLGVGTEAFF.

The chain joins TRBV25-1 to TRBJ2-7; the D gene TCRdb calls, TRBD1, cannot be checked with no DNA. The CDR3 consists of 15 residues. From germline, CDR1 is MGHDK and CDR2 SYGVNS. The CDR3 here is CASSEPGQISYEQYF.

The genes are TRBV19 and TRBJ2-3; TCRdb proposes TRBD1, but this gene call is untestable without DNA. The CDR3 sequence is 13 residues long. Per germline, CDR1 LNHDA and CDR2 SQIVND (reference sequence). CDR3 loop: CASTPHGTPTQYF.

The CDR3 loop reads CASSTPRNIQYF. V gene TRBV7-8 combines with J gene TRBJ2-4. This CDR3 is built from 12 residues. Germline loops: CDR1 SGHVS, CDR2 FQNEAQ.

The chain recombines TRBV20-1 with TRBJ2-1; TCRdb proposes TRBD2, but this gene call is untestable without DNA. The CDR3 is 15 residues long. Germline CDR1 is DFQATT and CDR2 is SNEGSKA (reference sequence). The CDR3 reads CSAPPGTSGWDEQFF.

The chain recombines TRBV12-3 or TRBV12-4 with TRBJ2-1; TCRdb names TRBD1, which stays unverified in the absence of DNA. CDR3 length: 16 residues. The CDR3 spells CASSPPKGQGRDEQFF.

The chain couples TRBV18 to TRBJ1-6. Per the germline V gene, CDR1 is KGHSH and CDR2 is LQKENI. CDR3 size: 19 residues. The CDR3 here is CASSPSGLFERSYNSPLHF.

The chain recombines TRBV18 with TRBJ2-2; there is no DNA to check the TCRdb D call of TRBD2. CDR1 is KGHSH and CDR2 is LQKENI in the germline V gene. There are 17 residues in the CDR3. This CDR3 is CASSPGLAEKNTGELFF.

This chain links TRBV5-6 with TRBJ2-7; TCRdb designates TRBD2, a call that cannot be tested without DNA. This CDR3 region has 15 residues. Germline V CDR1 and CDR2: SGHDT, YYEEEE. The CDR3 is CASSLGLADVYEQYF.

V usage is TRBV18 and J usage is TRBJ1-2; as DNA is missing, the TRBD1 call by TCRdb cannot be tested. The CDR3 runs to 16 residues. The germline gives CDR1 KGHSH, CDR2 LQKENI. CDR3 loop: CASSPSVSDRGWGYTF.

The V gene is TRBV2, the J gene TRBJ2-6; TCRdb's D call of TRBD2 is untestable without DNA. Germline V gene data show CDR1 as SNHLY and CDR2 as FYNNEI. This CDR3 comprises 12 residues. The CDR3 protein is CASGLTYNVLTF.

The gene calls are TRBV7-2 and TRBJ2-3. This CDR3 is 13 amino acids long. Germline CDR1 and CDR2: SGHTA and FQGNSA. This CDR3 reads CASSFYGTDTQYF. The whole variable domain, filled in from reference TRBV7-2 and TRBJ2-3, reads GAGVSQSPSNKVTEKGKDVELRCDPISGHTALYWYRQSLGQGLEFLIYFQGNSAPDKSGLPSDRFSAERTGGSVSTLTIQRTQQEDSAVYLCASSFYGTDTQYFGPGTRLTVL.

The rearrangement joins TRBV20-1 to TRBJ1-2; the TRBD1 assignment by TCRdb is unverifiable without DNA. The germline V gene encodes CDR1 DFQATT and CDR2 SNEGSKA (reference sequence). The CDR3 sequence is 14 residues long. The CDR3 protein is CSAPTGLPNYGYTF.

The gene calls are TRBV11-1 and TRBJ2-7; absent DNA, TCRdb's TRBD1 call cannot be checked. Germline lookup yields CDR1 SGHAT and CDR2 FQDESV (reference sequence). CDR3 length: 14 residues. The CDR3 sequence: CASSPWDRDYEQYF.

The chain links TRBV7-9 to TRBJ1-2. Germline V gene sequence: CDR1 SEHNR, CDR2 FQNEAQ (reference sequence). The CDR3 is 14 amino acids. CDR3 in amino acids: CASSQSILDTGYTF.

The CDR3: CASSDHREINIQYF. This chain links TRBV9 with TRBJ2-4; TCRdb's D call of TRBD1 is untestable without DNA. Germline V gene sequence: CDR1 SGDLS, CDR2 YYNGEE. The CDR3 covers 14 residues.

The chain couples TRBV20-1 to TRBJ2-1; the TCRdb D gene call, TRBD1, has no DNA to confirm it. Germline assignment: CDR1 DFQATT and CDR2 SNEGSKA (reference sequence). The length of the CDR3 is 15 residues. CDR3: CSARLRAGQGHEQFF.

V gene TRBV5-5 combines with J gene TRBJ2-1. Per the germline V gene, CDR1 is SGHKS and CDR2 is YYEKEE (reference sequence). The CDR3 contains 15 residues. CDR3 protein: CASSFFSSSYNEQFF.

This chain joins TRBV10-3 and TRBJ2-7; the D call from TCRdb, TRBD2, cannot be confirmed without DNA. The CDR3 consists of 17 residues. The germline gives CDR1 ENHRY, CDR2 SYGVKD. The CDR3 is CAISLFEGFPGQDEQYF.